This T cell receptor beta chain was found in a study of cytomegalovirus exposure and HLA in healthy donors. This clone was picked up a small number of times. Produced via immunoSEQ multiplex PCR; TCRdb's table is partial and in-frame only. The data contain a few hundred thousand clones, roughly 84% of them singletons. CDR3 size: 13 residues. The V gene lost 4 bases and the J gene lost 3 bases, with 6 bases spanning the gap. Germline assignment: CDR1 SNHLY and CDR2 FYNNEI. This sequence was found in a woman aged 25-40 years in good health and CMV-seropositive. Material: PBMCs. The chain is built from TRBV2 and TRBJ2-2, with D tentatively TRBD2 (5 bases). The CDR3 DNA sequence: TGTGCCAGCAGTGTGAGGGACACCGGGGAGCTGTTTTTT. It codes for CASSVRDTGELFF.